Reported below is one T cell receptor beta chain. J lost 12 bases, V lost 4 bases, and 9 bases had no gene match. Germline V gene lookup returns CDR1 SQVTM and CDR2 ANQGSEA. The CDR3 spans 13 residues. TCR beta libraries were built from RNA through three nested multiplex PCR rounds using modified ARM-PCR. Unique molecular identifiers were not described for the libraries. One entry per CDR3 protein results from TCRdb running MiXCR on the multiplex PCR reads. The sample includes 20,000 or so distinct CDR3 sequences, about two thirds of them seen just once. This sample was included in a study of tumor-infiltrating lymphocytes in glioblastoma multiforme.

The V call is TRBV29-1, the J call TRBJ2-1, with 10 bases aligning to TRBD2. This receptor was obtained from a male donor with glioblastoma. The sequenced sample was peripheral blood. CDR3 sequence: CSVVAGGVGWQFF. CDR3 in DNA: TGCAGCGTTGTAGCGGGAGGAGTAGGTTGGCAGTTCTTC.